What follows are 12 T cell receptor beta chains derived from one specimen sequenced in a study of radiation and T cells in renal cell carcinoma. Assay: immunoSEQ multiplex PCR; the TCRdb copy retains only in-frame clones and omits some. This table holds roughly 45,000 clones, 65% to 85% found once. The time point denotes: blood 4 weeks post-SBRT, at nephrectomy. Sample treatment: 15 Gy SBRT to primary tumor, nephrectomy 4 weeks later. The sequencing used blood, collected from a patient whose treatment included radiotherapy and nephrectomy. These receptors all stem from a woman between 65 and 79 years old with renal cell carcinoma.

This rearrangement joins TRBV19 to TRBJ2-7, with D possibly TRBD1 on 6 matching bases. Germline V lookup: CDR1 LNHDA, CDR2 SQIVND (reference sequence). CDR3 length: 14 residues. The V and J ends lost 3 bases and 4 bases respectively, with 13 bases between them. CDR3 sequence (DNA): TGTGCCAGTAGTATCTTGGGGACACCGTACGAGCAGTACTTC. Translating it yields CASSILGTPYEQYF. The variable domain in full, completed from reference TRBV19 and TRBJ2-7, reads DGGITQSPKYLFRKEGQNVTLSCEQNLNHDAMYWYRQDPGQGLRLIYYSQIVNDFQKGDIAEGYSVSREKKESFPLTVTSAQKNPTAFYLCASSILGTPYEQYFGPGTRLTVT.

This sequence joins TRBV5-1 and TRBJ2-5; D is ambiguous. This CDR3 is 14 amino acids long. Between the trimmed V and J ends, which lost 1 base and 1 base, there was a span of 8 bases. Germline assignment: CDR1 SGHRS and CDR2 YFSETQ. The CDR3 sequence: CASSLRITQETQYF. The CDR3 DNA is TGCGCCAGCAGCTTGAGGATAACCCAAGAGACCCAGTACTTC.

The chain employs TRBV9 and TRBJ2-5; D not resolved. CDR1 and CDR2 from the germline V gene are SGDLS and YYNGEE. This CDR3 is 13 amino acids long. V was cut by 3 bases and J by 5 bases, with 11 bases left in between. CDR3 nucleotides: TGTGCCAGCAGCGAGCAAGGTGGGGAGACCCAGTACTTC. This encodes CASSEQGGETQYF.

The chain recombines TRBV25-1 with TRBJ2-1, with 7 nucleotides matching TRBD2. V lost 4 bases to trimming and J lost 8 bases; unmatched junction nucleotides: 11. CDR1 and CDR2 from the germline V gene are MGHDK and SYGVNS. The CDR3 consists of 15 residues. CDR3 sequence (DNA): TGTGCCAGCAGTGCCTATGATACTAGCGCCGATGAGCAGTTCTTC. This encodes CASSAYDTSADEQFF.

This chain uses TRBV7-2 with TRBJ2-5; D gene ambiguous. The V and J ends lost 7 bases and 7 bases respectively, with 13 bases between them. The CDR3 extends over 12 amino acids. From germline, CDR1 is SGHTA and CDR2 FQGNSA. The CDR3 is CASMPDLGTQYF. DNA for the CDR3: TGTGCCAGCATGCCGGATTTGGGGACCCAGTACTTC.

The chain carries TRBV10-3 and TRBJ2-7, with TRBD2 as a possible D gene (6 bases). The CDR3 runs 15 residues. The V end was cut by 0 bases, the J end by 2 bases, with 11 bases between. Germline V lookup: CDR1 ENHRY, CDR2 SYGVKD. DNA for the CDR3: TGTGCCATCAGTGAGTCGACGGGAGCCACCTACGAGCAGTACTTC. Translation: CAISESTGATYEQYF.

This clone occurred a few times. V and J are TRBV6-5 and TRBJ1-2; TRBD1 aligns across 7 bases. The CDR3 covers 15 residues. V shed 8 bases, J shed 4 bases, and the junction held 13 bases outside the gene matches. Germline V gene lookup returns CDR1 MNHEY and CDR2 SVGAGI. CDR3 protein: CASSPDGTDGYGYTF. The CDR3 bases are TGTGCCAGCTCCCCCGACGGGACAGACGGCTATGGCTACACCTTC.

The gene calls are TRBV4-2 and TRBJ2-1, with a tentative D call TRBD2 (5 bases). This CDR3 is built from 16 residues. Germline V lookup: CDR1 LGHNA, CDR2 YNFKEQ. Between the trimmed V and J ends, which lost 0 bases and 1 base, there was a span of 10 bases. CDR3 loop: CASSQEEGDSYNEQFF. The CDR3 nucleotides read TGTGCCAGCAGCCAAGAAGAGGGCGATTCCTACAATGAGCAGTTCTTC.

In this sample, this clone turned up a few times. This sequence joins TRBV19 and TRBJ2-2; 9 nucleotides match TRBD2. The V and J ends lost 7 bases and 6 bases, in that order; junction bases with no gene match: 12. The CDR3 totals 16 residues. CDR1 and CDR2 (germline): LNHDA, SQIVND (reference sequence). The CDR3 spells CASTTAGGPRAGELFF. The CDR3 nucleotides read TGTGCCAGTACGACTGCGGGGGGGCCTAGGGCCGGGGAGCTGTTTTTT.

CDR3 loop: CAWSVLTRGRSEQFF. In nucleotides, the CDR3 is TGTGCCTGGAGTGTATTGACCAGGGGAAGAAGTGAGCAGTTCTTC. V is TRBV30 and J is TRBJ2-1, with TRBD1 as a possible D gene (6 bases). V was shortened by 0 bases and J by 9 bases, with 18 bases between the two germline ends. CDR3 length: 15 residues. The V gene's germline CDR1 is GTSNPN and CDR2 SVGIG (reference sequence).

This clone was detected only once. The CDR3 protein is CASSFQGYNSPLHF. CDR3 nucleotides: TGTGCCAGCAGCTTTCAGGGGTATAATTCACCCCTCCACTTT. The rearrangement uses TRBV6-5 and TRBJ1-6, with D possibly matching TRBD1 (6 bases). V was cut by 6 bases and J by 4 bases, with 10 bases left in between. The CDR3 is 14 residues long. Germline-derived CDR1 and CDR2 are MNHEY and SVGAGI.

The gene calls are TRBV6-5 and TRBJ1-5, with no clear D. V was shortened by 2 bases and J by 4 bases, with 6 bases between the two germline ends. The germline CDR1 and CDR2 sequences are MNHEY and SVGAGI. The CDR3 has 13 residues. The CDR3 region has the DNA TGTGCCAGCAGTTACGGTGGGAATCAGCCCCAGCATTTT. It codes for CASSYGGNQPQHF.